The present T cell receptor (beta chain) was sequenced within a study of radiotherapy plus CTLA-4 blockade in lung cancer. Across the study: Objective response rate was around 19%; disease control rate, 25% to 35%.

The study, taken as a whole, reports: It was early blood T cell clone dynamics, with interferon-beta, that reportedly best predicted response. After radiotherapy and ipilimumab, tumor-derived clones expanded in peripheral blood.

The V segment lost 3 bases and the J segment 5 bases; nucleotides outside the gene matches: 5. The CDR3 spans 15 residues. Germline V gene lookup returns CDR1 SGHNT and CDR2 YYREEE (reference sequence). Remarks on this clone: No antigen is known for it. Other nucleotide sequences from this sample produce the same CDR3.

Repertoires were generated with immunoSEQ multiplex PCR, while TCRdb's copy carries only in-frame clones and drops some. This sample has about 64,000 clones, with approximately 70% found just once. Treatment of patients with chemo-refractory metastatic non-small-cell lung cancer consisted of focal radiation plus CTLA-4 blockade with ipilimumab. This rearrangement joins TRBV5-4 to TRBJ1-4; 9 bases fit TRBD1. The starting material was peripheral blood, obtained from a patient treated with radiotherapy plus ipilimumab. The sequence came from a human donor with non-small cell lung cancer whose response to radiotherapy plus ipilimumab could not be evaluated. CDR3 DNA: TGTGCCAGCAGCTCCCGACAGGGGGGGAATGAAAAACTGTTTTTT. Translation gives CASSSRQGGNEKLFF.